The 8 T cell receptor beta chains below come from one sample, sequenced in a study of a mutant IDH1 vaccine in newly diagnosed glioma. Noted time point: week 35, safety follow-up. Doses of 300 ug of mutant IDH1 20-mer peptide were given with topical imiquimod. No antigen is known for these receptors. Libraries were prepared by immunoSEQ multiplex PCR; TCRdb keeps only in-frame clonotypes and omits some of them. The top ten clones hold about 4.6% of a sample with about 42,000 clones, roughly 83% of them seen once. The sequencing used PBMCs, collected from a glioma patient whose treatment included an IDH1 peptide vaccine. The origin of the receptors is a woman aged 45-59 years with glioma.

The chain has TRBV18 and TRBJ2-5; D gene unclear. With 4 bases removed from V and 5 bases from J, the gap between germline ends came to 2 bases. The CDR3 extends over 10 amino acids. Germline V gene lookup returns CDR1 KGHSH and CDR2 LQKENI. As DNA, the CDR3 is TGTGCCAGCTCACAGGAGACCCAGTACTTC. Translated, it gives CASSQETQYF.

The genes are TRBV5-1 and TRBJ1-2; possible D gene TRBD1, 6 bases. V was cut by 4 bases and J by 3 bases, with 13 bases left in between. The CDR3 is 14 amino acids. The germline CDR1 and CDR2 sequences are SGHRS and YFSETQ. In DNA form, the CDR3 reads TGCGCCAGCAGCACGACAGGAGACGACTATGGCTACACCTTC. This codes for CASSTTGDDYGYTF.

The chain uses TRBV7-2 and TRBJ1-5; tentative D call: TRBD1 (6 bases). This CDR3 spans 17 amino acids. Trimming removed 5 bases from V and 0 bases from J, with 17 bases in between. From germline, CDR1 is SGHTA and CDR2 FQGNSA. The CDR3 DNA reads as TGTGCCAGCAGCCCACGGGGGGCTTTTTATAGCAATCAGCCCCAGCATTTT. It translates to CASSPRGAFYSNQPQHF.

V gene TRBV5-1 combines with J gene TRBJ2-7, with TRBD1 matching 8 bases. This CDR3 contains 14 residues. V gave up 0 bases and J gave up 2 bases; unmatched junction bases: 1. Per germline, CDR1 SGHRS and CDR2 YFSETQ. The DNA for the CDR3 is TGCGCCAGCAGCTTGGGACAGGGGCCCTACGAGCAGTACTTC. Amino acids: CASSLGQGPYEQYF.

The chain is built from TRBV6-6 and TRBJ2-7; a weak D match, TRBD1 (5 bases). V gave up 5 bases and J gave up 0 bases, with 11 bases separating them. The CDR3 consists of 14 residues. Germline CDR1 reads MNHNY; CDR2 reads SVGAGI (reference sequence). CDR3 nucleotides: TGTGCCAGCAGTGCCCAGGGAATCTCCTACGAGCAGTACTTC. Encoded protein: CASSAQGISYEQYF.

The rearrangement uses TRBV7-9 and TRBJ2-5; maybe TRBD1 (6 bases). Germline V gene sequence: CDR1 SEHNR, CDR2 FQNEAQ (reference sequence). This CDR3 has 15 amino acids. V was clipped by 3 bases and J by 0 bases, with 11 bases between them. The CDR3 sequence is CASSLTGYHQETQYF. CDR3 bases: TGTGCCAGCAGCTTGACAGGCTATCACCAAGAGACCCAGTACTTC.

The chain couples TRBV28 to TRBJ2-5; a weak D match, TRBD1 (6 bases). This CDR3 is 15 amino acids long. V shed 4 bases and J shed 2 bases, with 14 bases lying between them. Germline loops: CDR1 MDHEN, CDR2 SYDVKM. The CDR3, as DNA: TGTGCCAGCAGTTCGGCCGACAGGCCACAAGAGACCCAGTACTTC. It translates to CASSSADRPQETQYF.

This clone has more than one count but fewer than ten. This rearrangement joins TRBV5-1 to TRBJ1-1, with D perhaps matching TRBD1 (6 bases). V was pared by 0 bases and J by 1 base, with 10 bases between. The CDR3 spans 15 residues. CDR1 and CDR2 (germline): SGHRS, YFSETQ. This CDR3 reads CASSLAPGANTEAFF. Here the CDR3 DNA reads TGCGCCAGCAGCTTGGCCCCGGGGGCGAACACTGAAGCTTTCTTT.